These 32 T cell receptor beta chains originate from one sample sequenced in a study of blood T cell repertoires in COVID-19. Generated by immunoSEQ multiplex PCR, the TCRdb table keeps only in-frame clones and is missing some. The sample consists of about 68,000 clones, about nine tenths of them appearing once. The sequenced material came from peripheral blood. The receptors here all came from a man aged 25 to 40 with acute or convalescent COVID-19.

J is TRBJ2-3 and V is TRBV6-4; 7 bases fit TRBD2. This CDR3 contains 14 residues. CDR1 is MRHNA and CDR2 is SNTAGT in the germline V gene. Trimming cost V 8 bases and J 6 bases; bases outside gene matches: 11. The CDR3 nucleotides are TGTGCCAGCTCCGAGCGGGGAGAGTCTGATACGCAGTATTTT. Amino acid sequence: CASSERGESDTQYF.

The CDR3 reads CSVATLSGNQPQHF. The CDR3 DNA sequence: TGCAGCGTTGCAACCCTTAGTGGCAATCAGCCCCAGCATTTT. The chain joins TRBV29-1 to TRBJ1-5, with no clear D. The CDR3 totals 14 residues. With 4 bases removed from V and 2 bases from J, the gap between germline ends came to 12 bases. Per the germline V gene, CDR1 is SQVTM and CDR2 is ANQGSEA.

On this clone: Sequence at one end of the junction differs from germline and may be a read error. The genes are TRBV30 and TRBJ2-5; unclear D gene. This CDR3 contains 16 residues. Germline assignment: CDR1 GTSNPN and CDR2 SVGIG (reference sequence). The CDR3 reads CAWGVYFDPTQETQYF. In nucleotides, the CDR3 is TGTGCCTGGGGTGTCTATTTTGATCCCACGCAAGAGACCCAGTACTTC.

The rearrangement uses TRBV3-1 (or the pseudogene TRBV3-2) and TRBJ1-1; no reliable D call. CDR1 LGHDT and CDR2 YNNKEL come from the germline V gene (reference sequence). The V and J ends lost 3 bases and 3 bases respectively, with 8 bases between them. The CDR3 runs 13 residues. DNA for the CDR3: TGTGCCAGCAGCCACACGGAGTACACTGAAGCTTTCTTT. Residues: CASSHTEYTEAFF.

V gene TRBV7-2 combines with J gene TRBJ2-1; 8 bases fit TRBD2. V shed 2 bases, J shed 13 bases, and the junction held 10 bases outside the gene matches. The germline V gene encodes CDR1 SGHTA and CDR2 FQGNSA. The CDR3 contains 14 residues. The CDR3 here is CASSLLNSGTLQFF. As DNA, the CDR3 is TGTGCCAGCAGCTTACTAAATAGCGGGACACTCCAGTTCTTC.

This chain connects TRBV30 to TRBJ2-5; no reliable D call. The CDR3 is 11 residues long. Germline V gives CDR1 GTSNPN, CDR2 SVGIG (reference sequence). The V end was cut by 0 bases, the J end by 4 bases, with 3 bases between. The DNA of the CDR3 is TGTGCCTGGAGTGTACTAGAGACCCAGTACTTC. It translates to CAWSVLETQYF.

The chain carries TRBV11-2 and TRBJ2-1; tentatively, D is TRBD2 (7 bases). Germline CDR1 SGHAT, CDR2 FQNNGV. Trimming stripped 4 bases from V and 9 bases from J, with 16 bases between. The CDR3 runs to 14 residues. CDR3 nucleotides: TGTGCCAGCAGCTCAAGGGGGGGCGGCATTGAGCAGTTCTTC. Translation: CASSSRGGGIEQFF.

The chain joins TRBV2 to TRBJ2-3; TRBD1 agrees at 8 bases. This CDR3 is built from 15 residues. Germline assignment: CDR1 SNHLY and CDR2 FYNNEI. V lost 5 bases and J lost 0; bases outside the gene matches: 4. The CDR3 DNA sequence: TGTGCCAGCAGTTGGACAGGGCGCAGCACAGATACGCAGTATTTT. This translates into CASSWTGRSTDTQYF.

V and J are TRBV7-9 and TRBJ1-6, with 9 bases aligning to TRBD1. V trimming: 4 bases; J trimming: 8 bases; junction bases outside the gene matches: 6. Germline V gives CDR1 SEHNR, CDR2 FQNEAQ (reference sequence). The CDR3 runs to 15 residues. CDR3 in amino acids: CASSSRQGDYSPLHF. DNA of the CDR3: TGTGCCAGCAGCTCAAGACAGGGGGATTATTCACCCCTCCACTTT.

This clone has ten or more counts. The chain employs TRBV19 and TRBJ1-6; D is possibly TRBD1 (5 bases). Germline V lookup: CDR1 LNHDA, CDR2 SQIVND (reference sequence). This CDR3 region has 15 residues. Trimming took off 6 bases at V and 7 bases at J, with 16 bases between the two ends. CDR3 nucleotide sequence: TGTGCCAGTAGCTTGACAGCGCCCGAGAATTCACCCCTCCACTTT. This encodes CASSLTAPENSPLHF.

V and J are TRBV28 and TRBJ1-2; 7 bases map to TRBD1. This CDR3 has 13 amino acids. With 7 bases clipped from V and 8 bases from J, the junction kept 10 bases outside the gene matches. Germline lookup yields CDR1 MDHEN and CDR2 SYDVKM. The CDR3 nucleotides read TGTGCCAGCACCCGAAACAGGGGAGAGGGCTACACCTTC. Translating gives CASTRNRGEGYTF.

This sequence joins TRBV7-8 and TRBJ2-7; no firm D call. The CDR3 consists of 12 residues. In germline, CDR1 is SGHVS, CDR2 FQNEAQ. V lost 1 base, J lost 4 bases, and 5 bases lay in between. Written as DNA, the CDR3 is TGTGCCAGCAGCTTAGGGAGTTACGAGCAGTACTTC. It codes for CASSLGSYEQYF. The full variable domain, with the rest looked up from reference TRBV7-8 and TRBJ2-7, is GAGVSQSPRYKVAKRGQDVALRCDPISGHVSLFWYQQALGQGPEFLTYFQNEAQLDKSGLPSDRFFAERPEGSVSTLKIQRTQQEDSAVYLCASSLGSYEQYFGPGTRLTVT.

The V and J genes are TRBV3-1 (or the pseudogene TRBV3-2) and TRBJ2-3; 7 bases fit TRBD1. The germline CDR1 and CDR2 sequences are LGHDT and YNNKEL (reference sequence). Losses at the gene ends were 5 bases for V and 6 bases for J; bases not matched to a gene: 5. The CDR3 runs to 13 residues. This CDR3 reads CASSIQGSDTQYF. The CDR3 coding sequence is TGTGCCAGCAGCATACAGGGGTCGGATACGCAGTATTTT.

The J gene is TRBJ1-2, the V gene TRBV29-1; weak D call: TRBD1 (5 bases). Germline V CDR1 and CDR2: SQVTM, ANQGSEA. V was clipped by 1 base and J by 6 bases, with 9 bases between them. The CDR3 is made up of 12 amino acids. CDR3 residues: CSVEGSGHGYTF. The DNA of the CDR3 is TGCAGCGTTGAAGGGTCAGGGCATGGCTACACCTTC.

This chain links TRBV15 with TRBJ1-5; D unresolved. V shed 0 bases and J shed 9 bases, with 9 bases lying between them. The CDR3 totals 13 residues. The V gene's germline CDR1 is LNHNV and CDR2 YYDKDF (reference sequence). CDR3 coding DNA: TGTGCCACCAGCAGAGATTGGGAGGGGCCCCAGCATTTT. This encodes CATSRDWEGPQHF.

The CDR3 spells CASSPIGQGVNQPQHF. The DNA for the CDR3 is TGTGCCAGCAGTCCGATCGGACAGGGGGTCAATCAGCCCCAGCATTTT. The chain couples TRBV28 to TRBJ1-5; TRBD1 aligns across 10 bases. Germline V gives CDR1 MDHEN, CDR2 SYDVKM. J was trimmed by 3 bases and V by 5 bases; bases with no gene match: 7. The CDR3 extends over 16 amino acids.

The rearrangement joins TRBV9 to TRBJ1-6; perhaps TRBD1 as D (5 bases). Germline V lookup: CDR1 SGDLS, CDR2 YYNGEE. V lost 0 bases, J lost 15 bases, and 13 bases lay in between. The CDR3 is made up of 13 amino acids. CDR3 bases: TGTGCCAGCAGCGTAGCTTCGGGGACTTTCCTCCACTTT. Residues: CASSVASGTFLHF.

This clone was seen once. The chain couples TRBV11-2 to TRBJ1-3; D possibly corresponds to TRBD1 (5 bases). The CDR3 runs 15 residues. Trimming took 0 bases from V and 2 from J, leaving 8 bases between them. CDR1 and CDR2 from the germline V gene are SGHAT and FQNNGV. Here the CDR3 reads CASSLDRGTGNTIYF. The CDR3 DNA reads as TGTGCCAGCAGCTTAGATAGGGGTACTGGAAACACCATATATTTT.

The chain uses TRBV6-5 and TRBJ1-5, with TRBD1 as a possible D gene (6 bases). CDR1 is MNHEY and CDR2 is SVGAGI in the germline V gene. The ends were cut back, 5 bases at V and 2 bases at J, with 10 bases in the middle. This CDR3 is built from 14 residues. The CDR3 is CASSRNRGNQPQHF. The CDR3, as DNA: TGTGCCAGCAGTAGGAACAGGGGCAATCAGCCCCAGCATTTT.

The genes are TRBV4-1 and TRBJ2-1; D is perhaps TRBD2 (5 bases). Per the germline V gene, CDR1 is MGHRA and CDR2 is YSYEKL. The CDR3 spans 17 residues. The V and J ends lost 1 base and 2 bases respectively, with 15 bases between them. CDR3 residues: CASSQVAAVGPYNEQFF. DNA of the CDR3: TGCGCCAGCAGCCAAGTCGCAGCGGTAGGGCCCTACAATGAGCAGTTCTTC.

This clone showed up just once. This chain links TRBV19 with TRBJ1-2; 7 bases are a match to TRBD1. CDR1 and CDR2 from the germline V gene are LNHDA and SQIVND (reference sequence). The ends lost 2 bases at V and 5 bases at J; junction bases unmatched: 5. The CDR3 sequence is 14 residues long. CDR3 bases: TGTGCCAGTAGTATAAAGGGGGCGCCTTATGGCTACACCTTC. Translation gives CASSIKGAPYGYTF.

This chain uses TRBV3-1 (or the pseudogene TRBV3-2) with TRBJ2-7; 10 bases agree with TRBD2. This CDR3 contains 13 residues. The V gene's germline CDR1 is LGHDT and CDR2 YNNKEL (reference sequence). Trimming at V came to 8 bases and at J to 6 bases, leaving 7 bases not matched to a gene. In DNA, the CDR3 is TGTGCCAGCCAGCGGGAGGGCCCGGGCGAGCAGTACTTC. Translation gives CASQREGPGEQYF.

The chain recombines TRBV6-4 with TRBJ1-3; no clear D. Germline lookup yields CDR1 MRHNA and CDR2 SNTAGT. This CDR3 has 13 residues. V was trimmed by 8 bases and J by 0 bases, leaving 8 bases between them. The CDR3 nucleotides are TGTGCCAGCTGGGGAGGCTCTGGAAACACCATATATTTT. Amino acids: CASWGGSGNTIYF.

The J gene is TRBJ2-7, the V gene TRBV28, with 9 nucleotides matching TRBD1. Germline V CDR1 and CDR2: MDHEN, SYDVKM. CDR3 length: 13 amino acids. The ends lost 6 bases at V and 4 bases at J; junction bases unmatched: 4. CDR3: CASSPGQGYEQYF. The CDR3, as DNA: TGTGCCAGCAGCCCGGGACAGGGATACGAGCAGTACTTC.

This sequence joins TRBV4-2 and TRBJ1-2; a possible D gene is TRBD1 (6 bases). Per germline, CDR1 LGHNA and CDR2 YNFKEQ. Trimming took off 0 bases at V and 1 base at J, with 15 bases between the two ends. This CDR3 spans 17 amino acids. The CDR3 DNA reads as TGTGCCAGCAGCCAAGATCTAAATACAGGGAATAACTATGGCTACACCTTC. This encodes CASSQDLNTGNNYGYTF.

The chain is built from TRBV10-2 and TRBJ1-3, with D perhaps TRBD1 (5 bases). CDR3 length: 14 residues. The V end was cut by 6 bases, the J end by 0 bases, with 9 bases between. CDR1 WSHSY and CDR2 SAAADI come from the germline V gene. DNA of the CDR3: TGCGCCAGCAGGGACACCGCCTCTGGAAACACCATATATTTT. Translated: CASRDTASGNTIYF.

The chain links TRBV7-9 to TRBJ2-3, with TRBD2 identical over 7 bases. Germline CDR1 reads SEHNR; CDR2 reads FQNEAQ (reference sequence). With V trimmed by 8 bases and J by 4 bases, 15 bases remained unmatched. CDR3 size: 16 residues. The CDR3 sequence: CASAKYNGGSSDTQYF. The DNA for the CDR3 is TGTGCCAGCGCAAAGTATAATGGCGGGAGCTCAGATACGCAGTATTTT. The entire variable domain, with the rest obtained from reference TRBV7-9 and TRBJ2-3, is as follows: DTGVSQNPRHKITKRGQNVTFRCDPISEHNRLYWYRQTLGQGPEFLTYFQNEAQLEKSRLLSDRFSAERPKGSFSTLEIQRTEQGDSAMYLCASAKYNGGSSDTQYFGPGTRLTVL.

V gene TRBV6-5 combines with J gene TRBJ2-7; 8 positions agree with TRBD2. There are 15 residues in the CDR3. Germline V gene sequence: CDR1 MNHEY, CDR2 SVGAGI. With V trimmed by 0 bases and J by 1 base, 2 bases remained unmatched. Written as DNA, the CDR3 is TGTGCCAGCAGTTACTCCGGGACTAGTTCCTACGAGCAGTACTTC. As protein: CASSYSGTSSYEQYF.

This chain connects TRBV25-1 to TRBJ2-3; no definite D call. Germline V CDR1 and CDR2: MGHDK, SYGVNS. CDR3 length: 13 amino acids. The CDR3 nucleotides read TGTGCGTACGGTAATACTAGCACAGATACGCAGTATTTT. Protein sequence: CAYGNTSTDTQYF.

V is TRBV7-8 and J is TRBJ1-5; D unclear. In germline, CDR1 is SGHVS, CDR2 FQNEAQ. The CDR3 is 15 residues long. Trimming took 6 bases from V and 0 from J, leaving 12 bases between them. The CDR3 DNA reads as TGTGCCAGCAGTCCTCAGGCCCTTAGCAATCAGCCCCAGCATTTT. Its protein product is CASSPQALSNQPQHF.

J is TRBJ2-4 and V is TRBV29-1; 7 nucleotides align to TRBD2. In germline, CDR1 is SQVTM, CDR2 ANQGSEA. Trimming took 1 base from V and 9 from J; bases not matched to a gene: 12. The CDR3 is made up of 15 amino acids. The CDR3 DNA follows: TGCAGCGTTGAAGCCCCCCGCGGGAGCCGGGGCATTCAGTACTTC. As protein: CSVEAPRGSRGIQYF.

This chain uses TRBV6-2 or TRBV6-3 with TRBJ1-2; 8 nucleotides match TRBD1. The V gene's germline CDR1 is MNHEY and CDR2 SVGEGT. CDR3 length equals 15 residues. The trim removed 2 bases at V and 3 bases at J, leaving 5 bases unmatched. The CDR3 DNA is TGTGCCAGCAGTTACGTGGGACAGGCCTACTATGGCTACACCTTC. It yields the protein CASSYVGQAYYGYTF.